This is a list of T cell receptor beta chains from one sample in a study of blood T cell repertoires in COVID-19. Generated by immunoSEQ multiplex PCR, the TCRdb table keeps only in-frame clones and is missing some. The table has fewer than 350,000 clones, 85% seen once; the top ten hold 1.9%. The material sequenced was PBMCs or T cells enriched from blood (not recorded which). All receptors derive from a woman aged 25 to 39 who had been exposed to COVID-19. The CDR3 runs from the conserved cysteine through the conserved F or W. The D gene is left open where the match is weak. Size is stated for part of the rows, as once, few or many counts, or as a class when the clone is expanded.

d_call: TRBD1; v_call: TRBV4-1; clone_size: .; j_call: TRBJ2-7; cdr3_nt: TGCGCCAGCAGTCGCCTGGGCCGGGACAGGGGATACGAGCAGTACTTC; cdr3_aa: CASSRLGRDRGYEQYF
d_call: .; v_call: TRBV4-3; clone_size: .; j_call: TRBJ1-6; cdr3_nt: TGCGCCAGCAGCCAAGCTACAGGGTCTTTATCCTCACCCCTCCACTTT; cdr3_aa: CASSQATGSLSSPLHF
d_call: TRBD2; v_call: TRBV3-1/TRBV3-2; clone_size: .; j_call: TRBJ2-3; cdr3_nt: TGTGCCAGCAGCCGTAAGACTAGCGGGACAGATACGCAGTATTTT; cdr3_aa: CASSRKTSGTDTQYF
d_call: TRBD2; v_call: TRBV9; clone_size: .; j_call: TRBJ2-1; cdr3_nt: TGTGCCAGCAGCATACGAGGACTAGCTGTCGATGAGCAGTTCTTC; cdr3_aa: CASSIRGLAVDEQFF
d_call: TRBD1; v_call: TRBV19; clone_size: few; j_call: TRBJ2-2; cdr3_nt: TGTGCCAGTAGTACCAGGACAGGGCCCACCGGGGAGCTGTTTTTT; cdr3_aa: CASSTRTGPTGELFF
d_call: TRBD1; v_call: TRBV7-2; clone_size: .; j_call: TRBJ1-6; cdr3_nt: TGTGCCAGCAGCCTGAGGGGGCTTGTTAATTCACCCCTCCACTTT; cdr3_aa: CASSLRGLVNSPLHF
d_call: .; v_call: TRBV7-2; clone_size: .; j_call: TRBJ2-3; cdr3_nt: TGTGCCAGCAGCAAAAGGACTGGCAGCACAGATACGCAGTATTTT; cdr3_aa: CASSKRTGSTDTQYF
d_call: TRBD2; v_call: TRBV4-2; clone_size: once; j_call: TRBJ2-2; cdr3_nt: TGTGCCAGCAGCCGGACTAGCGGGATAAACACCGGGGAGCTGTTTTTT; cdr3_aa: CASSRTSGINTGELFF
d_call: TRBD2; v_call: TRBV25-1; clone_size: few; j_call: TRBJ2-1; cdr3_nt: TGTGCCAGCAGCCCTCCCGGACTAGGAGGGAATGAGCAGTTCTTC; cdr3_aa: CASSPPGLGGNEQFF
d_call: .; v_call: TRBV30; clone_size: .; j_call: TRBJ1-5; cdr3_nt: TGTGCCTGGAGTGTAGGGCCAGGGCAACAGCCCCAGCATTTT; cdr3_aa: CAWSVGPGQQPQHF
d_call: .; v_call: TRBV7-3; clone_size: .; j_call: TRBJ2-7; cdr3_nt: TGTGCCAGCAGCTGGGACTTATCCTACGAGCAGTACTTC; cdr3_aa: CASSWDLSYEQYF
d_call: .; v_call: TRBV7-9; clone_size: once; j_call: TRBJ1-2; cdr3_nt: TGTGCCAGCAGGGGGGGACGGGAAAACTATGGCTACACCTTC; cdr3_aa: CASRGGRENYGYTF
d_call: TRBD1; v_call: TRBV6-5; clone_size: .; j_call: TRBJ2-7; cdr3_nt: TGTGCCAGCTTAGACAGGGGGACCTCCTACGAGCAGTACTTC; cdr3_aa: CASLDRGTSYEQYF
d_call: .; v_call: TRBV7-9; clone_size: once; j_call: TRBJ1-4; cdr3_nt: TGTGCCAGCAGCTCCGTTGGGCCAACTAATGAAAAACTGTTTTTT; cdr3_aa: CASSSVGPTNEKLFF
d_call: .; v_call: TRBV5-4; clone_size: .; j_call: TRBJ1-3; cdr3_nt: TGTGCCAGCAGCTTTGTAGGGGGGGCGACTGGAAACACCATATATTTT; cdr3_aa: CASSFVGGATGNTIYF
d_call: .; v_call: TRBV28; clone_size: .; j_call: TRBJ1-5; cdr3_nt: TGTGCCAGCACCCTTAGAGGGCAGCCCCAGCATTTT; cdr3_aa: CASTLRGQPQHF
d_call: .; v_call: TRBV4-3; clone_size: .; j_call: TRBJ2-3; cdr3_nt: TGCGCCAGCAGCCAAGATTGGGCCCGGACAACAGATACGCAGTATTTT; cdr3_aa: CASSQDWARTTDTQYF
d_call: .; v_call: TRBV6-4; clone_size: .; j_call: TRBJ1-2; cdr3_nt: TGTGCCAGCAGTGACTCGAGGGAGTTTTCCTATGGCTACACCTTC; cdr3_aa: CASSDSREFSYGYTF
d_call: .; v_call: TRBV7-9; clone_size: .; j_call: TRBJ2-1; cdr3_nt: TGTGCCAGCAGCTTATCAGGGAATGAGCAGTTCTTC; cdr3_aa: CASSLSGNEQFF
d_call: .; v_call: TRBV3-1/TRBV3-2; clone_size: .; j_call: TRBJ2-1; cdr3_nt: TGTGCCAGCAGCCGAGGGTTTGCTGAGCAGTTCTTC; cdr3_aa: CASSRGFAEQFF
d_call: .; v_call: TRBV19; clone_size: .; j_call: TRBJ1-2; cdr3_nt: TGTGCCAGTAGTCTTAACTATGGCTACACCTTC; cdr3_aa: CASSLNYGYTF
d_call: TRBD1; v_call: TRBV28; clone_size: .; j_call: TRBJ2-7; cdr3_nt: TGTGCCAGCAGTCCCCCAGGGCGTCGGGACAGGGGGCGGGAGCAGTACTTC; cdr3_aa: CASSPPGRRDRGREQYF
d_call: TRBD1; v_call: TRBV24-1; clone_size: .; j_call: TRBJ2-2; cdr3_nt: TGTGCCAAGATGGACAGGGGTGGGACCGGGGAGCTGTTTTTT; cdr3_aa: CAKMDRGGTGELFF
d_call: TRBD1; v_call: TRBV7-2; clone_size: .; j_call: TRBJ2-7; cdr3_nt: TGTGCCAGCAGCTCGTACAGGGGAACCTACGAGCAGTACTTC; cdr3_aa: CASSSYRGTYEQYF
d_call: TRBD1; v_call: TRBV28; clone_size: .; j_call: TRBJ1-6; cdr3_nt: TGTGCCAGCAGTTCGGGACAGGGCCAGTTCGTGTATAATTCACCCCTCCACTTT; cdr3_aa: CASSSGQGQFVYNSPLHF
d_call: .; v_call: TRBV6-6; clone_size: .; j_call: TRBJ2-7; cdr3_nt: TGTGCCAGCAGCCAATCGTCGGCAGGGGATTCTCACGAGCAGTACTTC; cdr3_aa: CASSQSSAGDSHEQYF
d_call: TRBD2; v_call: TRBV19; clone_size: .; j_call: TRBJ2-1; cdr3_nt: TGTGCCAGTAAAGTTCTAGCGGGAGTGGATAATGAGCAGTTCTTC; cdr3_aa: CASKVLAGVDNEQFF
d_call: TRBD1; v_call: TRBV19; clone_size: .; j_call: TRBJ2-2; cdr3_nt: TGTGCCAGTAGTGTCTTGGGACAGGGAACACTAAACACCGGGGAGCTGTTTTTT; cdr3_aa: CASSVLGQGTLNTGELFF
d_call: TRBD1; v_call: TRBV28; clone_size: .; j_call: TRBJ2-7; cdr3_nt: TGTGCCAGCAGTTCACCGACAGGGACCCCCTACGAGCAGTACTTC; cdr3_aa: CASSSPTGTPYEQYF
d_call: .; v_call: TRBV6-6; clone_size: .; j_call: TRBJ2-3; cdr3_nt: TGTGCCAGCAGTTACTCCTCGGGAGCGGGCACAGATACGCAGTATTTT; cdr3_aa: CASSYSSGAGTDTQYF
d_call: TRBD1; v_call: TRBV27; clone_size: .; j_call: TRBJ1-5; cdr3_nt: TGTGCCAGCAGTTCGACGACCGGACAGGGCCGAAATCAGCCCCAGCATTTT; cdr3_aa: CASSSTTGQGRNQPQHF
d_call: .; v_call: TRBV27; clone_size: .; j_call: TRBJ2-1; cdr3_nt: TGTGCCAGCCTTCCAGAGACTGGAGGGCTCAATGAGCAGTTCTTC; cdr3_aa: CASLPETGGLNEQFF
d_call: TRBD2; v_call: TRBV27; clone_size: .; j_call: TRBJ2-1; cdr3_nt: TGTGCCAGCAGTCCCGGACTAGTTATTAATGAGCAGTTCTTC; cdr3_aa: CASSPGLVINEQFF
d_call: .; v_call: TRBV5-6; clone_size: .; j_call: TRBJ1-5; cdr3_nt: TGTGCCAGCAGCTTGGCAGGGTCGGCTAATCAGCCCCAGCATTTT; cdr3_aa: CASSLAGSANQPQHF
d_call: .; v_call: TRBV5-6; clone_size: .; j_call: TRBJ1-4; cdr3_nt: TGTGCCAGCAGCCCACGGCGGGGGAGGGAGGAAAAACTGTTTTTT; cdr3_aa: CASSPRRGREEKLFF
d_call: .; v_call: TRBV18; clone_size: .; j_call: TRBJ2-5; cdr3_nt: TGTGCCAGCTCACTCAGGAGGGCAGAGGAGACCCAGTACTTC; cdr3_aa: CASSLRRAEETQYF
d_call: .; v_call: TRBV7-2; clone_size: .; j_call: TRBJ1-6; cdr3_nt: TGTGCCAGCAGCTTAGAGTCGGGGATTAATTCACCCCTCCACTTT; cdr3_aa: CASSLESGINSPLHF
d_call: TRBD1; v_call: TRBV6-5; clone_size: .; j_call: TRBJ2-7; cdr3_nt: TGTGCCAGCAGTTACAGACAGGGGGCTTGGGAGCAGTACTTC; cdr3_aa: CASSYRQGAWEQYF
d_call: .; v_call: TRBV7-9; clone_size: .; j_call: TRBJ1-3; cdr3_nt: TGTGCCAGCAGCCCAGGGGCCAGTTCTGGAAACACCATATATTTT; cdr3_aa: CASSPGASSGNTIYF
d_call: .; v_call: TRBV2; clone_size: .; j_call: TRBJ2-7; cdr3_nt: TGTGCCAGCAGTGTACGGCAGGGGGGCTCCTACGAGCAGTACTTC; cdr3_aa: CASSVRQGGSYEQYF